This TCR beta chain was obtained from a study of T-cell reconstitution after alpha-beta-depleted transplantation in children. This clonotype was seen only a few times. For TCRbeta, the library was prepared with unique molecular identifiers. TCRdb re-called the PCR reads through MiXCR, storing one row per CDR3 protein. The sample lists approximately 340,000 distinct CDR3 sequences; about a tenth were seen once. V lost 7 bases and J lost 0; bases outside the gene matches: 9. The CDR3 spans 16 residues. CDR1 is SNHLY, CDR2 FYNNEI, per germline. The source was PBMCs from the stem cell graft donor, collected from the stem cell graft. This TCR came from a human donor who donated a stem cell graft to a child with acute lymphoblastic leukemia. V usage is TRBV2 and J usage is TRBJ2-4; the match to TRBD1 covers 7 bases. CDR3 region: CASKPGTELAKNIQYF. For the CDR3, the DNA is TGTGCCAGCAAGCCCGGGACAGAGCTAGCCAAAAACATTCAGTACTTC.